This T cell receptor beta chain is from a study of CD8 T cells in ankylosing spondylitis. Between the trimmed V and J ends, which lost 4 bases and 6 bases, there was a span of 20 bases. The V gene's germline CDR1 is SGDLS and CDR2 YYNGEE. The CDR3 is made up of 15 amino acids. TCRdb fed the 5' RACE reads into MiXCR, producing one record per CDR3 protein. The sample contains around 9,100 distinct CDR3 sequences, around 6% of which appear only once. In this sample, this clonotype turned up a few times. This TCR was recovered from a female donor with ankylosing spondylitis or in good health (not recorded which). Source material: blood, either unsorted or a sorted T cell fraction (not recorded which). The chain has TRBV9 and TRBJ2-7, with D tentatively TRBD2 (5 bases). CDR3 bases: TGTGCCAGCAGCCCCCGTGGGGAGTTCTGGGGCGAGCAGTACTTC. It encodes CASSPRGEFWGEQYF.